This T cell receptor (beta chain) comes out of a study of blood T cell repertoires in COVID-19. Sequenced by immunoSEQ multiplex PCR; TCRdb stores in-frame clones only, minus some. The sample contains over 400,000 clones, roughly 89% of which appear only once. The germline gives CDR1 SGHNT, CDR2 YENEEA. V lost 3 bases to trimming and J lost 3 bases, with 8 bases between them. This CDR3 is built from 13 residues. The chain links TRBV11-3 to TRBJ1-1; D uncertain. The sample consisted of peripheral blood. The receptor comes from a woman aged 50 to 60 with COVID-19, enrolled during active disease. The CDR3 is CASSFQRDTEAFF. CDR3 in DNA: TGTGCCAGCAGCTTCCAGAGGGACACTGAAGCTTTCTTT.